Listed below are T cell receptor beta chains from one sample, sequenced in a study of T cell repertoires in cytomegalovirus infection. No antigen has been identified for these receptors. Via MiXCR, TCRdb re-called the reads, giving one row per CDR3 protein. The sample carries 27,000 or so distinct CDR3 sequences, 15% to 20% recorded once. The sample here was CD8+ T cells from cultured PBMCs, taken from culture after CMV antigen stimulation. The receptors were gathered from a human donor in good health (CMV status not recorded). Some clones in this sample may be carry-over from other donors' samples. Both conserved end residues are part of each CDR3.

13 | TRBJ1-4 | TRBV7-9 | CAAGDRVNEKLFF
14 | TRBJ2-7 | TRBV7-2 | CASRITGVTYEQYF
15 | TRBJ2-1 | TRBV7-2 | CASNLVAGGGNEQFF
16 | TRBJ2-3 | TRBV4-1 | CASSQDGTATTDTQYF
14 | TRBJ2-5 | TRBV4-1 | CASSHYSGQETQYF
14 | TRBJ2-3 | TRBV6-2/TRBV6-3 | CASSGLAGEDTQYF
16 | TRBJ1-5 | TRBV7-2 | CASSFGGEEGNQPQHF
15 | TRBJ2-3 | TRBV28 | CASSPHIAGVDTQYF
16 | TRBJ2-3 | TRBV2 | CASSFGTSEAADTQYF
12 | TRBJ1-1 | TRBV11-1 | CASSLATTEAFF
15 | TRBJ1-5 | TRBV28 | CASSHMTGKHQPQHF
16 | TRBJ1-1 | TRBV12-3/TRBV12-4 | CASSPPLFHLNTEAFF
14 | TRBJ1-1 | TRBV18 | CASSPGKDRGKAFF
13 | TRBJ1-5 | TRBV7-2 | CASSVNSNQPQHF
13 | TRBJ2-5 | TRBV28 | CASSFVGEETQYF
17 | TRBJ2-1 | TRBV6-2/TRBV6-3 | CASSGLAGGDSYNEQFF
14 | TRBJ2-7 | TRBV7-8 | CASSFSGGSYEQYF
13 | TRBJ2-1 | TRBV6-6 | CASSDFTGTEQFF
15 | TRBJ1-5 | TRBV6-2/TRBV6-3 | CASSPGGVGGQPQHF
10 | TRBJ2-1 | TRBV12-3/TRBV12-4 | CASSGTPMVF
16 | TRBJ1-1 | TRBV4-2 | CASSQDRATWGREAFF
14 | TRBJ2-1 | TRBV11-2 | CASSLDRWGNEQFF
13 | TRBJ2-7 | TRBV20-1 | CSASASGGYEQYF
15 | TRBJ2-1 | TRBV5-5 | CASTSTGSSYNEQFF
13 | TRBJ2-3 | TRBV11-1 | CASSWTSGDTQYF
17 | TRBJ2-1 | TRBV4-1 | CASSHRGLGKSYNEQFF
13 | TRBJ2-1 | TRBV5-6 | CASGLRAYNEQFF
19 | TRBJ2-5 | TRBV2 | CASRATLAGAYREEETQYF
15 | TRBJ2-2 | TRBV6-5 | CASSYVAGGTGELFF
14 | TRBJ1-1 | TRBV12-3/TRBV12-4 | CASSFQGSNTEAFF
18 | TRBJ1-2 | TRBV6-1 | CASSEGAGTNPRRYGYTF
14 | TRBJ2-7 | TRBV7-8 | CASGNGQGIYEQYF
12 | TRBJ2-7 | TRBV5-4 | CASSTRTDEQYF
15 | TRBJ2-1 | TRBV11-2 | CASSLDRGLGNEQFF
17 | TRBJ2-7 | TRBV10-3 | CAISEFNEPNFHYEQYF
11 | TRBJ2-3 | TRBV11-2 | CASSLPDTQYF
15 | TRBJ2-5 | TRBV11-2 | CASSSKLGREETQYF
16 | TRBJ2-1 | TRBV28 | CASSSSGTSVYNEQFF
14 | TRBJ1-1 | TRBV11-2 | CASSLGQGYFEAFF
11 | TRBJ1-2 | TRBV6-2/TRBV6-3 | CASSYSNGYTF
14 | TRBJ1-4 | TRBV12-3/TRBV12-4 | CASSLLGVREKLFF
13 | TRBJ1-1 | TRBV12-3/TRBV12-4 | CASRLGGDTEAFF
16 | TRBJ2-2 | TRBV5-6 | CASSLRQGIDTGELFF
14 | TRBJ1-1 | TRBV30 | CAWSPLDSRPEAFF
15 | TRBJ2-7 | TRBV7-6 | CASSFGRAGAYEQYF
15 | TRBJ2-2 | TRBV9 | CASKEGTGDTGELFF
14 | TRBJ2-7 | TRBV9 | CASSLGAAAYEQYF
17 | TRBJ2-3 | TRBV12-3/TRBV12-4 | CASSSRTGPKGPDTQYF
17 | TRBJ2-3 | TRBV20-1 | CSARDEVAESSTDTQYF
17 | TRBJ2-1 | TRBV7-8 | CASSLTSGGTTRDEQFF
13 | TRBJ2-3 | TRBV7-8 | CASSLGSPDTQYF
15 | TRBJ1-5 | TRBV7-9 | CASSLDSGGNQPQHF
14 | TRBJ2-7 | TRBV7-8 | CASSLRGGIYEQYF